A single sample gave rise to the 14 T cell receptor beta chains below, sequenced in a study of shared clonotypes between healthy human individuals (dated by TCRdb to 2020 to 2022). CD8 naive samples were obtained by positive selection for CCR7 among CD45RO-negative cells, yielding a CD45RA+CCR7+ population from which TemRA cells were excluded. Libraries were built with the immunoSEQ multiplex PCR assay. In TCRdb, the immuneACCESS table is reduced to in-frame sequences with V and J assigned. These tables do not hold every clone; where another copy was compared, an unresolved V gene accounts for under half, and the others remain unexplained. The sample table records roughly 2,000,000 clones; 93% of these occur just once. The ten largest account for around 1.7% of the sample. Sequencing used naive CD8+ T cells from PBMCs. Per the publication, the cell subset or site label means: CD45RA+CCR7+. These TCRs come from a man aged 18 to 30 in good health. Some clones in this sample may be carry-over from other donors' samples.

The chain carries TRBV15 and TRBJ2-2; no firm D call. CDR1 is LNHNV and CDR2 is YYDKDF in the germline V gene (reference sequence). This CDR3 spans 17 amino acids. With 0 bases removed from V and 4 bases from J, the gap between germline ends came to 15 bases. The CDR3 coding sequence is TGTGCCACCAGCAGAGATATATCGCCAACCAGCACCGGGGAGCTGTTTTTT. Protein sequence: CATSRDISPTSTGELFF. Variable domain in full (rest from reference TRBV15 and TRBJ2-2): DAMVIQNPRYQVTQFGKPVTLSCSQTLNHNVMYWYQQKSSQAPKLLFHYYDKDFNNEADTPDNFQSRRPNTSFCFLDIRSPGLGDTAMYLCATSRDISPTSTGELFFGEGSRLTVL.

This clone was seen just once. This chain uses TRBV2 with TRBJ2-5; D may be TRBD1 (5 bases). With 6 bases removed from V and 5 bases from J, the gap between germline ends came to 16 bases. The CDR3 covers 14 residues. Germline V gives CDR1 SNHLY, CDR2 FYNNEI. The CDR3 DNA reads as TGTGCCAGCAGCGACTCAGGGATCCGGGAGACCCAGTACTTC. Protein: CASSDSGIRETQYF.

This chain joins TRBV14 and TRBJ2-1; the match to TRBD2 covers 14 bases. This CDR3 has 14 amino acids. In germline, CDR1 is SGHDN, CDR2 FVKESK. The ends lost 3 bases at V and 13 bases at J; junction bases unmatched: 5. The CDR3 DNA is TGTGCCAGCAGCCACGACGGACTAGCGGGGGGCCAGTTCTTC. Translated, it gives CASSHDGLAGGQFF.

This sequence joins TRBV30 and TRBJ1-4, with D tentatively TRBD1 (6 bases). The CDR3 extends over 16 amino acids. Germline assignment: CDR1 GTSNPN and CDR2 SVGIG (reference sequence). V gave up 3 bases and J gave up 0 bases, with 14 bases separating them. CDR3 sequence reads: CAWRAGADATNEKLFF. The CDR3 coding sequence is TGTGCCTGGAGGGCGGGGGCCGATGCAACTAATGAAAAACTGTTTTTT.

V usage is TRBV5-1 and J usage is TRBJ2-7; TRBD2 is a possible D gene (5 bases). Trimming cost V 3 bases and J 0 bases, with 19 bases left between them. Germline V gives CDR1 SGHRS, CDR2 YFSETQ. This CDR3 is built from 17 residues. The CDR3 is CASSSYPDLAPSYEQYF. The CDR3 region has the DNA TGCGCCAGCAGCTCCTATCCTGACTTAGCGCCCTCCTACGAGCAGTACTTC.

The V call is TRBV7-2, the J call TRBJ1-1; the D gene is possibly TRBD1 (5 bases). Germline CDR1 and CDR2: SGHTA and FQGNSA. The CDR3 sequence is 17 residues long. The V end lost 3 bases, the J end lost 3 bases, and 20 bases lay between the germline ends. CDR3 in amino acids: CASSFEQVVRWDTEAFF. DNA for the CDR3: TGTGCCAGCAGCTTTGAACAGGTGGTAAGATGGGACACTGAAGCTTTCTTT.

The genes are TRBV29-1 and TRBJ2-1; D call uncertain. The CDR3 runs to 14 residues. From germline, CDR1 is SQVTM and CDR2 ANQGSEA. The V end lost 6 bases, the J end lost 4 bases, and 16 bases lay between the germline ends. The CDR3 bases are TGCAGCGTAAGAACCTTAACCGATTACAATGAGCAGTTCTTC. It codes for CSVRTLTDYNEQFF.

The chain links TRBV5-1 to TRBJ2-6; D is unresolved. Germline V gives CDR1 SGHRS, CDR2 YFSETQ. The CDR3 contains 17 residues. V shed 4 bases and J shed 2 bases, with 16 bases lying between them. CDR3 sequence: CASSVSVIHPGANVLTF. In nucleotides, the CDR3 is TGCGCCAGCAGCGTCAGCGTCATACACCCTGGGGCCAACGTCCTGACTTTC.

This rearrangement joins TRBV4-3 to TRBJ2-1; D may match TRBD1 or TRBD2 (6 bases each). Trimming cost V 1 base and J 8 bases, with 12 bases left between them. Per germline, CDR1 LGHNA and CDR2 YSLEER. This CDR3 is built from 14 residues. CDR3 residues: CASSQGVGGYEQFF. CDR3 nucleotides: TGCGCCAGCAGCCAAGGTGTAGGGGGGTATGAGCAGTTCTTC.

The CDR3 DNA sequence: TGTGCCAGCAGCCAAGAGGTGTGGGAGACCCAGTACTTC. Protein sequence: CASSQEVWETQYF. The rearrangement links TRBV14 to TRBJ2-5; no definite D call. The CDR3 spans 13 residues. Trimming cost V 0 bases and J 5 bases, with 7 bases left between them. Germline CDR1 reads SGHDN; CDR2 reads FVKESK.

The rearrangement joins TRBV5-1 to TRBJ2-7; tentative D call: TRBD2 (6 bases). This CDR3 comprises 13 residues. V dropped 7 bases and J dropped 5 bases, with 16 bases sitting between them. Germline values: CDR1 SGHRS, CDR2 YFSETQ. CDR3 protein: CASRISGGHEQYF. DNA of the CDR3: TGCGCCAGCCGGATTAGCGGTGGGCACGAGCAGTACTTC.

With respect to this clone: Other DNA sequences in this specimen translate into the identical CDR3. CDR3 DNA: TGTGCCAGCAGTTTAGGGGGGGCAGAGACCCAGTACTTC. It yields the protein CASSLGGAETQYF. The chain combines TRBV28 with TRBJ2-5, with D possibly TRBD2 on 7 matching bases. The V end lost 2 bases, the J end lost 4 bases, and 8 bases lay between the germline ends. This CDR3 is built from 13 residues. In germline, CDR1 is MDHEN, CDR2 SYDVKM.

The CDR3 here is CASGPWGGSYNEQFF. The DNA of the CDR3 is TGTGCCAGCGGGCCGTGGGGGGGCTCCTACAATGAGCAGTTCTTC. The chain has TRBV28 and TRBJ2-1; TRBD2 aligns across 7 bases. The length of the CDR3 is 15 residues. Germline loops: CDR1 MDHEN, CDR2 SYDVKM. Unmatched junction bases numbered 7, after V lost 8 bases and J lost 0 bases.

The chain joins TRBV4-3 to TRBJ2-1; TRBD2 might be the D (5 bases). The V end was cut by 6 bases, the J end by 7 bases, with 16 bases between. Germline lookup yields CDR1 LGHNA and CDR2 YSLEER. This CDR3 contains 14 residues. CDR3 sequence (DNA): TGCGCCAGCAGTGAACTAGTGAGTCCTAATGAGCAGTTCTTC. This encodes CASSELVSPNEQFF.